This T cell receptor (beta chain) stems from a study of CD8+ T cells in alopecia areata. Study summary: Skin was taken from roughly 6-12-month-old C3H/HeJ graft donors that had spontaneous alopecia and grafted onto approximately 7-11-week-old female C3H/HeJ mice.

Only a few counts were recorded for this clone. Its antigen is still unknown. Gene names and germline match the mouse. The observed sequence ends 4 residues before the CDR3 terminus, with the missing tail filled in from the germline J gene. The CDR3 consists of 16 residues. Germline CDR1 reads FNHDT; CDR2 reads SITEND (reference sequence). The trim removed 5 bases at V and 1 base at J, leaving 8 bases unmatched. After isolation, RNA underwent reverse transcription to generate cDNA as the sequencing template. The data were produced by immunoSEQ multiplex PCR, yet TCRdb's version contains in-frame clones alone and is incomplete. The sample presents about 110,000 clones, none singletons. Regarding the study as a whole: Compared with normal scalp, lesional scalp had higher clonality and more expanded CD8+ clones. Although TCR sharing was seen in mice, sharing across patients was less clear, possibly for HLA-related reasons. Scalp specimens additionally yield sequences from normal skin's resident alphabeta T cells.

The material sequenced was lesional skin. The chain joins TRBV19 to TRBJ1-1; 10 positions agree with TRBD1. The sequence was obtained from a C3H/HeJ mouse with alopecia areata. The strain's MHC: H2-k. The sequenced CDR3 bases are TGTGCCAGCAGGCACCCGGACAGGGGGGAAAACACA. Translation gives CASRHPDRGENT. The entire CDR3 protein is CASRHPDRGENTEVFF.